This record concerns one T cell receptor beta chain sequence. The target antigen is unknown. CDR1 and CDR2 (germline): DFQATT, SNEGSKA (reference sequence). The CDR3 totals 15 residues. Trimming shortened V by 4 bases and J by 1 base, and 15 bases separated the two germline ends. The data stem from a study of T cell repertoires in cytomegalovirus infection. In the study overall: Well-studied HLA-B-restricted CMV epitopes were used in the study alongside recently identified HLA-C-restricted ones. Public TCR beta signature analysis indicated the presence of both CMV infection and matching HLA type.

Study-level points and caveats: Cumulative public TCR beta family frequency identified CMV carriers with the relevant HLA. The ex vivo response was dominated by HLA-C-restricted CMV-specific TCR beta clonotypes.

TCRdb redid the calling of the reads with MiXCR, one entry per CDR3 protein. Among about 920,000 distinct CDR3 sequences listed, roughly 31% were seen once. The sequencing here drew on cultured CD8+ T cells from PBMCs, taken from culture after CMV antigen stimulation. The sequence derives from a human donor in good health (CMV status not recorded). Some clones in this sample may be carry-over from other donors' samples. J is TRBJ2-3 and V is TRBV20-1; D is possibly TRBD1 or TRBD2 (6 bases each). As DNA, the CDR3 is TGCAGTGCTACCGAAGGGGGGCGGCGCACAGATACGCAGTATTTT. Translating gives CSATEGGRRTDTQYF.